This T cell receptor (beta chain) was identified in a study of blood T cell repertoires in COVID-19. Across the study: The origin of the acute and convalescent COVID-19 samples was the United States, Italy and Spain. T cells, B-cell-depleted T cells, or PBMCs provided the cDNA or gDNA that served as material.

This clone has just one count. Patients from Seattle were sampled longitudinally, starting during active infection. In the authors' workflow: Reference gene primer amplification in the assay estimated nucleated cell counts. Some clones are missing from TCRdb's copy, which holds only in-frame ones; the method was immunoSEQ multiplex PCR. V and J calls and clone size come straight from that table; D and trimming were deduced from the DNA. Found here are hundreds of thousands of clones, more than 70% of them singletons; the top ten hold 2.3%. The origin of this receptor is a woman aged 60-75 years with COVID-19, enrolled during active disease. The sequenced sample was peripheral blood.

The CDR3 reads CASSPPSGGAQVPGELFF. CDR3 nucleotides: TGTGCCAGCAGTCCCCCATCCGGCGGGGCCCAAGTCCCCGGGGAGCTGTTTTTT. V is TRBV28 and J is TRBJ2-2, with D possibly TRBD2 on 6 matching bases. CDR1 is MDHEN, CDR2 SYDVKM, per germline. V lost 5 bases and J lost 6, with 25 bases in between. CDR3 size: 18 residues. The full variable domain, completed using reference TRBV28 and TRBJ2-2, is DVKVTQSSRYLVKRTGEKVFLECVQDMDHENMFWYRQDPGLGLRLIYFSYDVKMKEKGDIPEGYSVSREKKERFSLILESASTNQTSMYLCASSPPSGGAQVPGELFFGEGSRLTVL.